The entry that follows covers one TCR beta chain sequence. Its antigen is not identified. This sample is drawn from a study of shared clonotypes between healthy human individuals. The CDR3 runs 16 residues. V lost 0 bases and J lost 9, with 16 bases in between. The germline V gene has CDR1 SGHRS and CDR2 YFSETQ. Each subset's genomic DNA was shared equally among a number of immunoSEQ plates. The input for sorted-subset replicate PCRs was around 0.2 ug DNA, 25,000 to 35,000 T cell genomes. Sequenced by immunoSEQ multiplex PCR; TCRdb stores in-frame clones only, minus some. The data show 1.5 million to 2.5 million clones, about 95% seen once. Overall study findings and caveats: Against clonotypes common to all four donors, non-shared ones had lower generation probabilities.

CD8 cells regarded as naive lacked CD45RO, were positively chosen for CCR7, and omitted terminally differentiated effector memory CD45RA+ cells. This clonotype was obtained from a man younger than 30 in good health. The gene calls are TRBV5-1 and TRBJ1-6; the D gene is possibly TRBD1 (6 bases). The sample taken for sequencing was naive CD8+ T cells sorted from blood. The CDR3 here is CASSLDPLWGASPLHF. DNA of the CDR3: TGCGCCAGCAGCTTGGATCCGTTATGGGGGGCTTCACCCCTCCACTTT.